These T cell receptor beta chains were read from a single sample in a study of shared clonotypes between healthy human individuals. TCRdb's table, derived via immunoSEQ multiplex PCR, lists solely in-frame clones and lacks some. Of 2 million to 2.5 million clones listed, around 95% are singletons. The sample comprised naive CD4+ T cells sorted from blood. Source of these receptors: a man aged 18 to 30 in good health. Both conserved end residues are part of each CDR3. Not all rows give a size; the values are once, few, many and, for expanded clones, a class.

clone_size	j_call	v_call	cdr3_aa
-	TRBJ1-4	TRBV4-1	CASSQDNGRLEKLFF
-	TRBJ2-6	TRBV6-6	CASSFRGSGANVLTF
-	TRBJ2-1	TRBV25-1	CASSGTRELVNEQFF
-	TRBJ2-3	TRBV9	CASSGSGTSGTDTQYF
-	TRBJ1-1	TRBV4-3	CASSHFTGGTEAFF
-	TRBJ2-3	TRBV30	CAWSKSAGTTDTQYF
-	TRBJ2-2	TRBV7-9	CASSSWTDPGLATGELFF
-	TRBJ2-1	TRBV5-1	CASTTGTSGYNEQFF
once	TRBJ2-1	TRBV7-2	CASSPELWVGEQFF
-	TRBJ2-7	TRBV7-8	CASSLGGTAYEQYF
-	TRBJ2-1	TRBV10-1	CASSDFGASSYNEQFF
few	TRBJ2-3	TRBV27	CASSEGLAGGRTDTQYF
-	TRBJ2-7	TRBV10-2	CASSVGPGPYEQYF
-	TRBJ2-7	TRBV5-1	CASSLTSLGPYEQYF
-	TRBJ2-2	TRBV4-2	CASSRNSENTGELFF
-	TRBJ1-6	TRBV6-5	CASSDWSNSPLHF
-	TRBJ1-2	TRBV4-1	CASSQRKGQPNYGYTF
-	TRBJ1-2	TRBV18	CASSAGEGRVEGYTF
-	TRBJ2-2	TRBV9	CASSVGTSNGELFF
-	TRBJ1-1	TRBV18	CASSPANTEAFF
-	TRBJ1-5	TRBV19	CASSTYTGTNQPQHF
-	TRBJ2-1	TRBV7-9	CASSPREGRYNEQFF
few	TRBJ2-7	TRBV19	CASGIAGAYEQYF
-	TRBJ2-7	TRBV10-2	CASSAGQYEQYF
once	TRBJ2-2	TRBV7-8	CASSLVATGELFF
-	TRBJ2-2	TRBV5-1	CASSRTGTGVTGELFF
-	TRBJ1-4	TRBV7-3	CASSLPGQGAHRAGKLFF
few	TRBJ1-1	TRBV7-9	CASRQAREGEAFF
-	TRBJ1-5	TRBV5-6	CASSQSDRVNQPQHF
-	TRBJ2-7	TRBV18	CASSPAGPTYEQYF
-	TRBJ2-1	TRBV5-1	CASQDRPASGGNEQFF
-	TRBJ2-1	TRBV15	CATTQGLAPYNEQFF
-	TRBJ2-7	TRBV5-1	CASSPGHSYEQYF
-	TRBJ1-1	TRBV7-9	CASSSERAAEAFF
-	TRBJ2-7	TRBV5-5	CASSLGSSGSSYEQYF
-	TRBJ2-7	TRBV28	CASSLLAGAYEQYF
-	TRBJ2-1	TRBV7-2	CASSSGLAGEFTEQFF
-	TRBJ1-5	TRBV7-2	CASSVTQDNQPQHF
-	TRBJ2-7	TRBV28	CASSTLGQGSSYEQYF
-	TRBJ1-5	TRBV18	CASSPRGRKNQPQHF
-	TRBJ1-6	TRBV7-9	CASSRDRDSPLHF
-	TRBJ1-6	TRBV7-2	CASSLSGSFYDSPLHF